This entry lists 25 T cell receptor beta chains sequenced from one sample in a study of T-cell memory formation after mild COVID-19. TCRdb ran MiXCR on the 5' RACE reads and lists one entry per CDR3 protein. The sample contains 100,000 to 150,000 distinct CDR3 sequences, over 15% of which appear only once. The specimen sequenced was PBMCs or a T cell subset sorted from them (not recorded which). Receptors originate from a man younger than 35 who had mild COVID-19 (a few samples of this study predate the infection). Cell type and time point are not known.

This clonotype was picked up a small number of times. Germline and junction disagree at one end, which may indicate a read error. The V gene is TRBV4-2, the J gene TRBJ2-4; unclear D gene. This CDR3 spans 15 amino acids. Germline CDR1 is LGHNA and CDR2 is YNFKEQ. For the CDR3, the DNA is TGTGCCAGCAGCCAAGAGGATGCGGAACCCTCGGGTCGGCACTTC. The encoded protein is CASSQEDAEPSGRHF.

V is TRBV7-2 and J is TRBJ1-5; possible D gene TRBD1, 5 bases. Germline lookup yields CDR1 SGHTA and CDR2 FQGNSA. The CDR3 is 16 amino acids. Trimming removed 1 base at V and 3 bases at J, with 13 bases between. CDR3 in amino acids: CASSLVGGVTNQPQHF. CDR3 nucleotides: TGTGCCAGCAGCTTAGTTGGAGGGGTTACCAATCAGCCCCAGCATTTT.

This clonotype was counted only a few times. V and J are TRBV6-1 and TRBJ1-4, with TRBD1 identical over 7 bases. Trimming cost V 5 bases and J 4 bases; bases outside gene matches: 7. Per germline, CDR1 MNHNS and CDR2 SASEGT. There are 15 residues in the CDR3. The CDR3 region is CASSRGQTFNEKLFF. In DNA, the CDR3 is TGTGCCAGCAGTAGGGGACAGACTTTTAATGAAAAACTGTTTTTT.

The J gene is TRBJ2-4, the V gene TRBV6-2 or TRBV6-3; TRBD1 aligns across 7 bases. Germline CDR1 reads MNHEY; CDR2 reads SVGEGT. Unmatched junction bases numbered 11, after V lost 0 bases and J lost 9 bases. The length of the CDR3 is 16 residues. The CDR3 is CASSYSWTGDAGIQYF. CDR3 in DNA: TGTGCCAGCAGTTACTCGTGGACAGGCGATGCGGGCATTCAGTACTTC.

The gene calls are TRBV25-1 and TRBJ2-2, with 8 bases matching TRBD2. J was trimmed by 5 bases and V by 5 bases; bases with no gene match: 7. The CDR3 runs to 15 residues. Germline values: CDR1 MGHDK, CDR2 SYGVNS. The CDR3 DNA reads as TGTGCCAGCAGTTCCGCCGGGGGGGCGACCGGGGAGCTGTTTTTT. Protein product: CASSSAGGATGELFF. Full variable domain (outside the CDR3, taken from reference TRBV25-1 and TRBJ2-2): EADIYQTPRYLVIGTGKKITLECSQTMGHDKMYWYQQDPGMELHLIHYSYGVNSTEKGDLSSESTVSRIRTEHFPLTLESARPSHTSQYLCASSSAGGATGELFFGEGSRLTVL.

This clonotype was seen more than once but under ten times. The chain uses TRBV24-1 and TRBJ2-2; TRBD2 aligns across 10 bases. After removal of 8 bases from V and 3 bases from J, the junction contained 2 bases not matched to a gene. The CDR3 loop spans 14 amino acids. The germline gives CDR1 KGHDR, CDR2 SFDVKD. The DNA for the CDR3 is TGTGCCACCAAAGGACTAGCGGACACCGGGGAGCTGTTTTTT. It codes for CATKGLADTGELFF.

The chain links TRBV6-2 or TRBV6-3 to TRBJ2-2; D is unclear. The CDR3 totals 16 residues. The V and J ends lost 2 bases and 5 bases respectively, with 15 bases between them. The V gene's germline CDR1 is MNHEY and CDR2 SVGEGT. In DNA, the CDR3 is TGTGCCAGCAGTTACGGCAGTCTCTTGGGGACCGGGGAGCTGTTTTTT. The encoded protein is CASSYGSLLGTGELFF.

The chain couples TRBV20-1 to TRBJ1-6; 9 bases are a match to TRBD1. The CDR3 runs to 17 residues. Germline CDR1 and CDR2: DFQATT and SNEGSKA (reference sequence). V was pared by 3 bases and J by 1 base, with 7 bases of the junction left unmatched. The CDR3 region is CSARQQGAGSYNSPLHF. DNA for the CDR3: TGCAGTGCTAGGCAACAGGGGGCTGGGTCCTATAATTCACCCCTCCACTTT.

This clonotype appeared once. The chain has TRBV7-8 and TRBJ2-2; the D gene is possibly TRBD1 (6 bases). Germline loops: CDR1 SGHVS, CDR2 FQNEAQ. The CDR3 spans 16 residues. The V end lost 1 base, the J end lost 6 bases, and 15 bases lay between the germline ends. The CDR3 DNA is TGTGCCAGCAGCTTAGGCTCCCGGACAGTCGCCGGGGAGCTGTTTTTT. Translation gives CASSLGSRTVAGELFF.

A few counts support this clonotype. V and J are TRBV6-5 and TRBJ1-1; D remains ambiguous. Germline V gene lookup returns CDR1 MNHEY and CDR2 SVGAGI. There are 13 residues in the CDR3. V dropped 4 bases and J dropped 4 bases, with 10 bases sitting between them. CDR3 sequence (DNA): TGTGCCAGCAGTTTAGGGATCGGCACTGAAGCTTTCTTT. This sequence encodes CASSLGIGTEAFF.

The chain couples TRBV3-1 to TRBJ2-3, with TRBD2 identical over 10 bases. V lost 3 bases, J lost 4 bases, and 7 bases stayed unmatched. The CDR3 contains 16 residues. Germline V CDR1 and CDR2: LGHDT, YNNKEL (reference sequence). The CDR3 loop reads CASSHWASGGSDTQYF. The CDR3 nucleotides read TGTGCCAGCAGCCATTGGGCTAGCGGGGGCTCAGATACGCAGTATTTT.

In this sample, this clonotype turned up a few times. The gene calls are TRBV7-2 and TRBJ2-7, with D perhaps matching TRBD2 (5 bases). Germline V lookup: CDR1 SGHTA, CDR2 FQGNSA. Between the trimmed V and J ends, which lost 4 bases and 7 bases, there was a span of 11 bases. The CDR3 runs to 12 residues. The CDR3 region is CASSSGPGEQYV. Here the CDR3 DNA reads TGTGCCAGCAGCTCAGGACCGGGGGAGCAGTACGTC.

This clonotype has a count of ten or more. The chain joins TRBV20-1 to TRBJ2-1; 9 bases fit TRBD1. Looked up from germline, CDR1 is DFQATT and CDR2 is SNEGSKA (reference sequence). The ends lost 5 bases at V and 8 bases at J; junction bases unmatched: 13. The CDR3 runs to 15 residues. CDR3 residues: CSAGTGTGIWDEQFF. The DNA of the CDR3 is TGCAGTGCTGGAACCGGGACAGGGATTTGGGATGAGCAGTTCTTC.

The table lists this clonotype with a few counts. The rearrangement links TRBV20-1 to TRBJ1-2, with TRBD1 as a possible D gene (5 bases). Looked up from germline, CDR1 is DFQATT and CDR2 is SNEGSKA (reference sequence). The CDR3 loop spans 13 amino acids. The ends were cut back, 6 bases at V and 4 bases at J, with 15 bases in the middle. CDR3 coding DNA: TGCAGTGCCACGGGGGAGCCAGGCTATGGCTACACCTTC. The encoded protein is CSATGEPGYGYTF.

This clonotype has just a few counts. The CDR3 reads CASSLYFYGYTF. DNA of the CDR3: TGTGCCAGCAGTTTATACTTCTATGGCTACACCTTC. The chain links TRBV12-3 or TRBV12-4 to TRBJ1-2; no clear D. V lost 2 bases and J lost 4, with 5 bases in between. The length of the CDR3 is 12 residues.

This clonotype was recorded a few times. The chain joins TRBV5-6 to TRBJ1-2; D is undetermined. Looked up from germline, CDR1 is SGHDT and CDR2 is YYEEEE. Trimming left V 2 bases short and J 8 bases short, with 13 bases between. The CDR3 runs to 13 residues. The CDR3 loop reads CASSFAPKGGYTF. In DNA, the CDR3 is TGTGCCAGCAGCTTTGCCCCTAAGGGCGGCTACACCTTC.

The rearrangement uses TRBV20-1 and TRBJ2-2, with D uncertain. V shed 5 bases and J shed 6 bases, with 10 bases lying between them. Germline assignment: CDR1 DFQATT and CDR2 SNEGSKA (reference sequence). The CDR3 is 12 amino acids. CDR3: CSAPRPSGELFF. In DNA, the CDR3 is TGCAGTGCTCCAAGGCCGTCCGGGGAGCTGTTTTTT.

The J gene is TRBJ2-7, the V gene TRBV6-2 or TRBV6-3; perhaps TRBD1 as D (5 bases). The CDR3 runs to 16 residues. V lost 6 bases, J lost 3 bases, and 21 bases lay in between. CDR1 and CDR2 from the germline V gene are MNHEY and SVGEGT. The CDR3 DNA is TGTGCCAGCAGACAGGAAATCTCCGGGCCGAGCTACGAGCAGTACGTC. It translates to CASRQEISGPSYEQYV.

This clonotype has just a few counts. V is TRBV5-1 and J is TRBJ2-1, with D possibly TRBD1 on 6 matching bases. Trimming removed 6 bases from V and 9 bases from J, with 22 bases in between. From germline, CDR1 is SGHRS and CDR2 YFSETQ. The CDR3 has 15 amino acids. For the CDR3, the DNA is TGCGCCAGCAACCCAATCACAGGGCAAGGGACTGAGCAGTTCTTC. This codes for CASNPITGQGTEQFF.

In the case of this clonotype: Compared with germline, one end of the junction differs, possibly owing to a read error. This chain connects TRBV14 to TRBJ2-5; TRBD2 is a possible D gene (5 bases). Germline CDR1 reads SGHDN; CDR2 reads FVKESK. The CDR3 covers 13 residues. The CDR3 DNA sequence: TGTGCCAGCAGCAAAGATACGGGGGAGACCCAGTACTTC. It encodes CASSKDTGETQYF.

The chain links TRBV29-1 to TRBJ2-1; D gene uncertain. The CDR3 has 14 residues. V lost 4 bases and J lost 6, with 16 bases in between. Germline values: CDR1 SQVTM, CDR2 ANQGSEA. The CDR3 DNA reads TGCAGCGTTGGTCGCCTAGAGAGTTTCAATGAGCAGTTCTTC. It yields the protein CSVGRLESFNEQFF.

This clonotype was recorded a few times. This chain links TRBV5-1 with TRBJ2-2, with a tentative D call TRBD2 (7 bases). CDR1 and CDR2 (germline): SGHRS, YFSETQ. V lost 4 bases, J lost 6 bases, and 16 bases lay in between. CDR3 length equals 15 residues. The CDR3 region is CASSPGGPDSGELFF. DNA of the CDR3: TGCGCCAGCAGCCCCGGGGGGCCGGACTCCGGGGAGCTGTTTTTT.

The chain carries TRBV20-1 and TRBJ2-5; 13 nucleotides line up with TRBD2. CDR1 and CDR2 (germline): DFQATT, SNEGSKA (reference sequence). The CDR3 length is 15 residues. Trimming removed 4 bases from V and 5 bases from J; junction bases left unmatched: 7. The CDR3 DNA sequence: TGCAGTGCTACCGAGACTAGCGGGGGGACGGAGACCCAGTACTTC. Encoded protein: CSATETSGGTETQYF.

This chain joins TRBV24-1 and TRBJ2-1, with a tentative D call TRBD1 (7 bases). CDR3 length: 13 amino acids. Germline-derived CDR1 and CDR2 are KGHDR and SFDVKD. V lost 9 bases to trimming and J lost 5 bases, with 13 bases between them. For the CDR3, the DNA is TGTGCCACCGGAGGGACAGACCACAATGAGCAGTTCTTC. It encodes CATGGTDHNEQFF.

The chain recombines TRBV5-1 with TRBJ2-1, with D possibly TRBD2 on 7 matching bases. This CDR3 region has 14 residues. Germline-derived CDR1 and CDR2 are SGHRS and YFSETQ. Trimming removed 6 bases at V and 6 bases at J, with 16 bases between. The CDR3 spells CASTYVGGLNEQFF. CDR3 DNA: TGCGCCAGCACTTACGTGGGGGGGCTCAATGAGCAGTTCTTC.